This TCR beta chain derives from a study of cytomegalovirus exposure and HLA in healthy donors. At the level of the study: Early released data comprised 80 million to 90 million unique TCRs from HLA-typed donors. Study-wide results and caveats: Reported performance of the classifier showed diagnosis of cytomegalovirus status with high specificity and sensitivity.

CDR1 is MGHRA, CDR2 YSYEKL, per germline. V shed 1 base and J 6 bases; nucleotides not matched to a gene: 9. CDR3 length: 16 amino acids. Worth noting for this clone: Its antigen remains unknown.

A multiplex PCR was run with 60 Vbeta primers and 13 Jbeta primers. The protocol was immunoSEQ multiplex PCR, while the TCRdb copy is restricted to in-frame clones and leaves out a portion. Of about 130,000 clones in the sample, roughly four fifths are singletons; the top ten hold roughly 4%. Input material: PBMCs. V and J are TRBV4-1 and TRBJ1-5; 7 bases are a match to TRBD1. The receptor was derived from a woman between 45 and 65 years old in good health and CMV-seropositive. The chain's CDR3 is CASSQGTGNLVQPQHF. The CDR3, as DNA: TGCGCCAGCAGCCAAGGGACAGGTAATCTAGTTCAGCCCCAGCATTTT.